The 30 T cell receptor beta chains below all came from one sample that was sequenced in a study of PD-L1 blockade in urothelial cancer. Time point defined: pretreatment peripheral blood. The data were produced by immunoSEQ multiplex PCR, yet TCRdb's version contains in-frame clones alone and is incomplete. The table shows tens of thousands of clones, with around four fifths occurring only once. The sample here was PBMCs, taken around atezolizumab (anti-PD-L1) treatment. These receptors came from a man aged 40-49 years with urothelial cancer.

The rearrangement uses TRBV19 and TRBJ2-7; D ambiguous. CDR1 LNHDA and CDR2 SQIVND come from the germline V gene (reference sequence). The CDR3 is 13 amino acids. V was cut by 5 bases and J by 3 bases, with 11 bases left in between. The CDR3 DNA sequence: TGTGCCAGTAGTCCATTCCGAGGCTACGAGCAGTACTTC. Protein sequence: CASSPFRGYEQYF.

A word on this clone: One end of the junction varies from germline; a read error may be responsible. The gene calls are TRBV10-3 and TRBJ1-3, with a tentative D call TRBD1 (5 bases). Germline CDR1 and CDR2: ENHRY and SYGVKD. The CDR3 covers 14 residues. The CDR3 protein is CAISGEVRDSNPKF. The CDR3 DNA sequence: TGTGCCATCAGTGGGGAGGTTAGAGACAGTAACCCCAAATTT.

A few counts support this clone. One end of the junction is discordant with germline, which a read error may explain. This sequence joins TRBV6-4 and TRBJ1-1; 7 bases map to TRBD1. From germline, CDR1 is MRHNA and CDR2 SNTAGT. The CDR3 extends over 10 amino acids. The CDR3 protein is CAGRDSECNF. Written as DNA, the CDR3 is TGTGCCGGACGGGACAGCGAGTGTAACTTT.

DNA of the CDR3: TGTGCCAGTACGGGCAGGGGCTGGGAGGAAAAACTGTTTTTT. This gives the protein CASTGRGWEEKLFF. The V and J genes are TRBV19 and TRBJ1-4; possibly TRBD1 for D (6 bases). Germline V gene sequence: CDR1 LNHDA, CDR2 SQIVND (reference sequence). Trimming removed 7 bases from V and 8 bases from J, with 17 bases in between. This CDR3 is 14 amino acids long.

CDR3 protein: CASSSRDREGIAKNIQYF. The CDR3 bases are TGTGCCAGCAGCTCCCGGGACAGGGAAGGAATAGCCAAAAACATTCAGTACTTC. The V and J genes are TRBV7-8 and TRBJ2-4; 9 bases map to TRBD1. The V and J ends lost 4 bases and 0 bases, in that order; junction bases with no gene match: 10. Germline V gives CDR1 SGHVS, CDR2 FQNEAQ. This CDR3 region has 18 residues.

V and J are TRBV30 and TRBJ1-4; D gene unclear. V was pared by 2 bases and J by 7 bases, with 8 bases between. The CDR3 is 12 residues long. Germline V gene sequence: CDR1 GTSNPN, CDR2 SVGIG (reference sequence). In DNA form, the CDR3 reads TGTGCCTGGAGTAAGCATCTTGAAAAACTGTTTTTT. Protein product: CAWSKHLEKLFF.

This clone showed up just once. The chain employs TRBV27 and TRBJ2-7; TRBD2 is a possible D gene (7 bases). Trimming pared 2 bases from V and 2 bases from J, leaving 13 bases between. The V gene's germline CDR1 is MNHEY and CDR2 SMNVEV (reference sequence). The CDR3 covers 15 residues. The CDR3 protein is CASSLGGAGAYEQYF. For the CDR3, the DNA is TGTGCCAGCAGTTTAGGGGGGGCGGGTGCCTACGAGCAGTACTTC.

V usage is TRBV20-1 and J usage is TRBJ1-2; D might be TRBD1 (5 bases). Germline V lookup: CDR1 DFQATT, CDR2 SNEGSKA (reference sequence). V lost 4 bases and J lost 7, with 7 bases in between. CDR3 length: 10 amino acids. The CDR3 bases are TGCAGTGCTACCGACAGTGGCTACACCTTC. Its translation is CSATDSGYTF.

This chain uses TRBV6-5 with TRBJ1-5; TRBD1 aligns across 8 bases. J lost 2 bases, V lost 6 bases, and 3 bases had no gene match. In germline, CDR1 is MNHEY, CDR2 SVGAGI. This CDR3 has 14 amino acids. The CDR3 protein is CASRRGQGNQPQHF. The CDR3 nucleotides are TGTGCCAGCAGGAGGGGACAGGGCAATCAGCCCCAGCATTTT.

CDR3 nucleotides: TGCAGCGTCCGACCGGGACAGGGAAACAATGAGCAGTTCTTC. Its translation is CSVRPGQGNNEQFF. The rearrangement joins TRBV29-1 to TRBJ2-1; 9 nucleotides line up with TRBD1. J gave up 5 bases and V 6 bases, and 8 bases lay outside the gene matches. The CDR3 totals 14 residues. Germline CDR1 reads SQVTM; CDR2 reads ANQGSEA.

This sequence joins TRBV6-1 and TRBJ1-5; D is uncertain. V lost 7 bases and J lost 0, with 7 bases in between. Germline-derived CDR1 and CDR2 are MNHNS and SASEGT. This CDR3 comprises 13 residues. CDR3 coding DNA: TGTGCCAGCACCTTATATAGCAATCAGCCCCAGCATTTT. This codes for CASTLYSNQPQHF.

This clone appeared a single time. This chain joins TRBV2 and TRBJ1-4; 9 positions agree with TRBD1. The CDR3 is made up of 14 amino acids. V lost 8 bases, J lost 5 bases, and 6 bases stayed unmatched. The V gene's germline CDR1 is SNHLY and CDR2 FYNNEI. The CDR3 DNA reads TGTGCCAGCCTTTTTACAGGGGGCAATGAAAAACTGTTTTTT. It yields the protein CASLFTGGNEKLFF.

V is TRBV13 and J is TRBJ2-1; TRBD2 matches 11 bases. V lost 4 bases, J lost 4 bases, and 12 bases stayed unmatched. The CDR3 has 18 residues. Germline assignment: CDR1 PRHDT and CDR2 FYEKMQ (reference sequence). The CDR3 DNA sequence: TGTGCCAGCAGCTCCGGGACACAACTAGCGGGAGATTACAATGAGCAGTTCTTC. This encodes CASSSGTQLAGDYNEQFF.

The chain links TRBV27 to TRBJ2-7; TRBD2 matches 8 bases. The V segment lost 8 bases and the J segment 0 bases; nucleotides outside the gene matches: 9. Looked up from germline, CDR1 is MNHEY and CDR2 is SMNVEV (reference sequence). The CDR3 runs 15 residues. In DNA form, the CDR3 reads TGTGCCAGCCGGGGGGGCGGGCTCACCTCCTACGAGCAGTACTTC. Protein: CASRGGGLTSYEQYF.

The chain uses TRBV30 and TRBJ1-6, with 8 bases matching TRBD1. The CDR3 covers 13 residues. Germline V lookup: CDR1 GTSNPN, CDR2 SVGIG (reference sequence). Trimming at V came to 4 bases and at J to 10 bases, leaving 6 bases not matched to a gene. CDR3 residues: CAWTRTGKSPLHF. CDR3 coding DNA: TGTGCCTGGACCCGGACAGGGAAGTCACCCCTCCACTTT.

The chain carries TRBV5-4 and TRBJ2-1; the D gene is possibly TRBD2 (7 bases). With 3 bases removed from V and 10 bases from J, the gap between germline ends came to 20 bases. The CDR3 contains 15 residues. Germline V lookup: CDR1 SGHNT, CDR2 YYREEE (reference sequence). CDR3 sequence: CASSWRGGEGVEQFF. DNA for the CDR3: TGTGCCAGCAGCTGGAGGGGCGGGGAGGGGGTCGAGCAGTTCTTC.

V is TRBV27 and J is TRBJ2-7, with D possibly being TRBD2 (6 bases). CDR1 is MNHEY, CDR2 SMNVEV, per germline (reference sequence). V gave up 6 bases and J gave up 3 bases, with 15 bases separating them. This CDR3 is built from 14 residues. The CDR3 region has the DNA TGTGCCAGCAGCTTCAACCCGACTAGCTACGAGCAGTACTTC. This sequence encodes CASSFNPTSYEQYF.

The chain has TRBV7-9 and TRBJ1-1, with TRBD1 matching 8 bases. V lost 4 bases, J lost 3 bases, and 7 bases stayed unmatched. The germline V gene has CDR1 SEHNR and CDR2 FQNEAQ (reference sequence). CDR3 length: 15 amino acids. CDR3 region: CASSSDRELYTEAFF. Written as DNA, the CDR3 is TGTGCCAGCAGCTCGGACAGGGAATTATACACTGAAGCTTTCTTT.

V gene TRBV28 combines with J gene TRBJ2-5; 10 positions match TRBD2. Germline trimming cut 9 bases from V and 6 bases from J; bases unmatched to any gene: 4. The CDR3 runs to 12 residues. In germline, CDR1 is MDHEN, CDR2 SYDVKM. CDR3 sequence reads: CASNSGRKTQYF. The CDR3 nucleotides read TGTGCCAGTAATAGCGGGAGGAAGACCCAGTACTTC.

V gene TRBV5-1 combines with J gene TRBJ2-7, with TRBD2 matching 8 bases. V shed 0 bases and J 4 bases; nucleotides not matched to a gene: 6. This CDR3 is built from 15 residues. CDR1 and CDR2 from the germline V gene are SGHRS and YFSETQ. The CDR3 DNA is TGCGCCAGCAGCTTGGTGGGCGGGAGGATGTACGAGCAGTACTTC. Its translation: CASSLVGGRMYEQYF.

The rearrangement joins TRBV9 to TRBJ2-4; 8 bases align to TRBD2. The CDR3 runs 15 residues. V lost 4 bases, J lost 5 bases, and 8 bases stayed unmatched. Germline V gene data show CDR1 as SGDLS and CDR2 as YYNGEE. DNA for the CDR3: TGTGCCAGCAGCACTAGCGGAGCCCCCCAAAACATTCAGTACTTC. Translated, it gives CASSTSGAPQNIQYF.

The chain couples TRBV7-9 to TRBJ2-7, with 12 bases matching TRBD2. This CDR3 has 14 residues. V lost 5 bases, J lost 5 bases, and 4 bases stayed unmatched. Germline V gene data show CDR1 as SEHNR and CDR2 as FQNEAQ (reference sequence). The CDR3 region is CASSQLAGGHEQYF. Here the CDR3 DNA reads TGTGCCAGCAGCCAACTAGCGGGAGGACACGAGCAGTACTTC.

V usage is TRBV27 and J usage is TRBJ2-2, with D perhaps matching TRBD2 (6 bases). Germline CDR1 and CDR2: MNHEY and SMNVEV (reference sequence). This CDR3 is built from 14 residues. V was pared by 8 bases and J by 3 bases, with 13 bases between. CDR3 coding DNA: TGTGCCAGCCGGGACTGGTCCTACACCGGGGAGCTGTTTTTT. As protein: CASRDWSYTGELFF.

The J gene is TRBJ2-2, the V gene TRBV5-1, with TRBD2 identical over 9 bases. Losses at the gene ends were 4 bases for V and 3 bases for J; bases not matched to a gene: 7. CDR3 length equals 16 residues. Germline V gives CDR1 SGHRS, CDR2 YFSETQ. CDR3 in amino acids: CASSAKREVHTGELFF. As DNA, the CDR3 is TGCGCCAGCAGCGCTAAGCGGGAGGTCCACACCGGGGAGCTGTTTTTT.

The V call is TRBV7-9, the J call TRBJ1-1, with a possible D match to TRBD1 (6 bases). Trimming stripped 3 bases from V and 4 bases from J, with 15 bases between. Germline V gene sequence: CDR1 SEHNR, CDR2 FQNEAQ (reference sequence). The CDR3 length is 15 residues. The CDR3 is CASSFRSGASTEAFF. In DNA form, the CDR3 reads TGTGCCAGCAGCTTTAGGTCAGGGGCTAGCACTGAAGCTTTCTTT.

This rearrangement joins TRBV7-2 to TRBJ2-7; possible D gene TRBD1, 5 bases. V was cut by 1 base and J by 11 bases, with 15 bases left in between. The CDR3 consists of 13 residues. Germline V CDR1 and CDR2: SGHTA, FQGNSA. This CDR3 reads CASSLVQGSQEYF. The CDR3 coding sequence is TGTGCCAGCAGCTTAGTCCAGGGAAGTCAAGAGTACTTC.

This chain joins TRBV15 and TRBJ2-1; D not resolved. Germline V gene sequence: CDR1 LNHNV, CDR2 YYDKDF (reference sequence). The CDR3 length is 11 residues. V lost 6 bases and J 9 bases, leaving 9 bases between the germline ends. The CDR3 sequence is CATRSNTEQFF. The DNA for the CDR3 is TGTGCCACCAGATCGAACACTGAGCAGTTCTTC. Using reference TRBV15 and TRBJ2-1 for the parts outside the CDR3, the full variable domain is DAMVIQNPRYQVTQFGKPVTLSCSQTLNHNVMYWYQQKSSQAPKLLFHYYDKDFNNEADTPDNFQSRRPNTSFCFLDIRSPGLGDTAMYLCATRSNTEQFFGPGTRLTVL.

The chain has TRBV25-1 and TRBJ2-4, with 7 bases fitting TRBD1. J gave up 8 bases and V 4 bases, and 11 bases lay outside the gene matches. The CDR3 totals 15 residues. CDR1 MGHDK and CDR2 SYGVNS come from the germline V gene. The CDR3 nucleotides are TGTGCCAGCAGTGGCTCACCGACAGGGTTAGACATTCAGTACTTC. Translating gives CASSGSPTGLDIQYF.

J is TRBJ2-1 and V is TRBV29-1; D gene ambiguous. The germline V and J ends were trimmed by 8 bases and 0 bases, with 11 bases remaining between them. Germline CDR1 is SQVTM and CDR2 is ANQGSEA. This CDR3 has 13 amino acids. For the CDR3, the DNA is TGCAGCTTTAGCCGGAGCTCCTACAATGAGCAGTTCTTC. Encoded protein: CSFSRSSYNEQFF.

V and J are TRBV9 and TRBJ2-7, with 8 bases matching TRBD2. V gave up 2 bases and J gave up 2 bases; unmatched junction bases: 21. The length of the CDR3 is 20 residues. Germline CDR1 reads SGDLS; CDR2 reads YYNGEE. CDR3 amino acids: CASSVGLRGLGPKETYEQYF. The DNA for the CDR3 is TGTGCCAGCAGCGTCGGGTTGAGGGGACTAGGACCAAAAGAAACCTACGAGCAGTACTTC.